This T cell receptor (beta chain) was sequenced in a study of T cell changes during pregnancy in multiple sclerosis. Data came from immunoSEQ multiplex PCR; TCRdb stores just in-frame clones and leaves some out. The sample gives tens of thousands of clones, 91% of which show up once; just under 0.5% is in the top ten. The sequence derives from a female donor in good health, enrolled as a control in a pregnancy study. The sequenced sample was CD4+ T cells from peripheral blood mononuclear cells, obtained in the second trimester of pregnancy.

CDR3 DNA: TGTGCCAGCGGAACGGGACAACACACCGGGGAGCTGTTTTTT. Protein sequence: CASGTGQHTGELFF. This chain links TRBV7-3 with TRBJ2-2; D perhaps matches TRBD1 (6 bases). Germline lookup yields CDR1 SGHTA and CDR2 FQGTGA. CDR3 length: 14 residues. V was trimmed by 8 bases and J by 3 bases, leaving 13 bases between them. The full variable domain, rest sourced from reference TRBV7-3 and TRBJ2-2, is GAGVSQTPSNKVTEKGKYVELRCDPISGHTALYWYRQSLGQGPEFLIYFQGTGAADDSGLPNDRFFAVRPEGSVSTLKIQRTERGDSAVYLCASGTGQHTGELFFGEGSRLTVL.